Shown below are 3 T cell receptor beta chains from a single sample sequenced in a study of graft-versus-host responses after intestinal transplantation. Produced via immunoSEQ multiplex PCR; TCRdb's table is partial and in-frame only. This table has 8,000 or so clones, approximately 93% appearing once. Specimen: PBMCs, collected 11 days after intestinal transplantation. The source is a human patient who received an intestinal transplant, so some T cells may come from the graft donor.

The chain carries TRBV27 and TRBJ1-3; TRBD1 agrees at 7 bases. V shed 5 bases, J shed 4 bases, and the junction held 8 bases outside the gene matches. Germline V CDR1 and CDR2: MNHEY, SMNVEV (reference sequence). The CDR3 contains 15 residues. CDR3 sequence (DNA): TGTGCCAGCAGTGGCACAGGGGATGCGGGAAACACCATATATTTT. It yields the protein CASSGTGDAGNTIYF.

The chain joins TRBV27 to TRBJ2-7; a possible D gene is TRBD2 (5 bases). The CDR3 is 13 residues long. The germline V gene has CDR1 MNHEY and CDR2 SMNVEV (reference sequence). Trimming cost V 5 bases and J 1 base, with 9 bases left between them. CDR3 DNA: TGTGCCAGCAGTGTCACTAGTTCCTACGAGCAGTACTTC. The encoded protein is CASSVTSSYEQYF.

The rearrangement uses TRBV15 and TRBJ2-3; 10 positions agree with TRBD2. Germline V lookup: CDR1 LNHNV, CDR2 YYDKDF (reference sequence). Trimming removed 0 bases from V and 4 bases from J; junction bases left unmatched: 4. The CDR3 length is 16 residues. The chain's CDR3 is CATSRDRSGGADTQYF. CDR3 sequence (DNA): TGTGCCACCAGCAGAGATCGGAGCGGGGGGGCAGATACGCAGTATTTT.